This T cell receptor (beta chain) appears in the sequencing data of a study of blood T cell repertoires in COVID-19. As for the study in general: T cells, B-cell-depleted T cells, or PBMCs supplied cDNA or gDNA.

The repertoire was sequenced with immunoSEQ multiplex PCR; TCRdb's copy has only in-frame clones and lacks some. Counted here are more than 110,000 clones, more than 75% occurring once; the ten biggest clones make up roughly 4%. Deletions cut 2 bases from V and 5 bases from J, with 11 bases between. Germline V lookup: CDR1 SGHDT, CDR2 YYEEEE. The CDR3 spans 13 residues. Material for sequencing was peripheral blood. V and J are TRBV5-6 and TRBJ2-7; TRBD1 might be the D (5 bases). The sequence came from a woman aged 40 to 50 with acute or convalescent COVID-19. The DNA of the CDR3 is TGTGCCAGCAGCTTTGACAGTCGTGACGAGCAGTACTTC. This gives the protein CASSFDSRDEQYF.